Sequencing of this T cell receptor (beta chain) was carried out in a study of CD8+ T cells in alopecia areata. Across the whole study: Each recipient was an approximately 6-10-week-old female C3H/HeJ mouse given skin from a roughly 6-13-month-old C3H/HeJ donor with spontaneous alopecia. General study results and limits: Higher clonality was seen in lesional scalp than in normal scalp, especially in alopecia totalis/universalis. In scalp samples, resident alphabeta T cells of normal skin are also sequenced.

Per germline, CDR1 NSHNY and CDR2 SYGAGN. This CDR3 has 13 amino acids. V lost 3 bases, J lost 3 bases, and 9 bases lay in between. A note on this clone: Its antigen is currently unknown. Mouse gene names and germline throughout. Sequencing ends 4 residues short of the CDR3 end; the germline J gene provides the rest.

After isolation, RNA underwent reverse transcription to generate cDNA as the sequencing template. The data were produced by immunoSEQ multiplex PCR, yet TCRdb's version contains in-frame clones alone and is incomplete. The sample is made up of about 300,000 clones, none counted only once. After pooling, cutaneous lymph node cells were sorted with CD4, CD8alpha, NKG2D, NKG2ACE and other markers. This TCR came from a C3H/HeJ mouse with alopecia areata. MHC haplotype here: H2-k. The V call is TRBV13-1, the J call TRBJ1-1; D remains unclear. Sequencing was done on a sample of CD4+ T cells sorted from a lymph node. The CDR3 reads CASSVHTDTEVFF. The part of the CDR3 DNA that was read is TGTGCCAGCAGTGTACACACCGACACA.